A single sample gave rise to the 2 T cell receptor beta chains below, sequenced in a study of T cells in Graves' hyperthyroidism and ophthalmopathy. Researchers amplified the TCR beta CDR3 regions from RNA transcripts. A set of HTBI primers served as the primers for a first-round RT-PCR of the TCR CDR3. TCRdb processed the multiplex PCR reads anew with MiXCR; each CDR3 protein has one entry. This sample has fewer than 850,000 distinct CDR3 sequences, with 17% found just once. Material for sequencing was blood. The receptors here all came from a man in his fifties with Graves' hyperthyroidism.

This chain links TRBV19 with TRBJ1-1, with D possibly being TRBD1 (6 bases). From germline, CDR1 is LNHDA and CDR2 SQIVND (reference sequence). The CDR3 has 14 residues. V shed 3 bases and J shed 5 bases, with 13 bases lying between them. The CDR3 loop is CASSMSGARTEAFF. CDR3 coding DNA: TGTGCCAGTAGTATGTCGGGGGCGAGGACTGAAGCTTTCTTT.

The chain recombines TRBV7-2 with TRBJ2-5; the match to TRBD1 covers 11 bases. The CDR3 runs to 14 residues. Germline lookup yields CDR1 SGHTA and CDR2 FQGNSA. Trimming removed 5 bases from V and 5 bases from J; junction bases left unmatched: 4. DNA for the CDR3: TGTGCCAGCAGCGGACAGGGGGCGCGGGAGACCCAGTACTTC. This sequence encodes CASSGQGARETQYF.